This TCR beta chain appears in the sequencing data of a study of T cells after yellow fever vaccination. Study as a whole: SMART-Seq v4 Ultra Low Input handled preparation of low-cell-number fractions.

This clonotype was seen at least ten times. By 5'RACE template switching, TCR cDNA was produced, with a universal primer site and UMIs added in the process. TCRdb independently ran MiXCR on the 5' RACE reads; one entry per CDR3 protein. The sample records 400,000 to 650,000 distinct CDR3 sequences, 20% to 25% being singletons. The CDR3 has 15 residues. V lost 0 bases and J 2 bases, leaving 7 bases between the germline ends. The germline CDR1 and CDR2 sequences are LGHNA and YNFKEQ. The J gene is TRBJ1-4, the V gene TRBV4-2; TRBD1 might be the D (6 bases). The source of this sequence is a man younger than 35 who received the YFV17D yellow fever vaccine. The sequencing here drew on PBMCs, taken roughly 20 days after the first yellow fever vaccination. The CDR3: CASSQEGGTNEKLFF. The CDR3 DNA follows: TGTGCCAGCAGCCAAGAAGGGGGTACTAATGAAAAACTGTTTTTT.